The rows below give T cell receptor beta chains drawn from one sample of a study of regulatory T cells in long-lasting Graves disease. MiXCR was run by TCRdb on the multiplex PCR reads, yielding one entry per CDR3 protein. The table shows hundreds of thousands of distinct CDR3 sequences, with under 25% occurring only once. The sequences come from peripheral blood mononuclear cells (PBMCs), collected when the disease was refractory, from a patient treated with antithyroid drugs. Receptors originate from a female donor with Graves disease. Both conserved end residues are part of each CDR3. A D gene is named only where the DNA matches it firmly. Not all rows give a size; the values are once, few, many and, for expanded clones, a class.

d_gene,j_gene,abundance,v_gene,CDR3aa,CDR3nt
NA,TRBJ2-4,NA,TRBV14,CASSPFPREGDIQYF,TGTGCCAGCAGCCCCTTTCCGCGGGAAGGCGACATTCAGTACTTC
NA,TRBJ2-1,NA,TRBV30,CAWKNNEQFF,TGTGCCTGGAAGAACAATGAGCAGTTCTTC
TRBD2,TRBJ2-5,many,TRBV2,CASTGTSGSTETQYF,TGTGCCAGCACCGGGACTAGCGGGAGTACAGAGACCCAGTACTTC
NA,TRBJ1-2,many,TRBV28,CASSPHRTNYGYTF,TGTGCCAGCAGTCCCCATAGGACTAACTATGGCTACACCTTC
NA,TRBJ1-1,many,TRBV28,CASSLMASFNTEAFF,TGTGCCAGCAGCCTTATGGCCAGTTTCAACACTGAAGCTTTCTTT
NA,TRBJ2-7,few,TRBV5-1,CASSLGIGAYEQYF,TGCGCCAGCAGCTTGGGGATCGGCGCCTACGAGCAGTACTTC
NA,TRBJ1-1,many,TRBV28,CASKEEVLNTEAFF,TGTGCCAGCAAAGAGGAGGTGCTGAACACTGAAGCTTTCTTT
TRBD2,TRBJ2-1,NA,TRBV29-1,CSVDGLAGVDEQFF,TGCAGCGTTGATGGCCTAGCGGGAGTAGATGAGCAGTTCTTC
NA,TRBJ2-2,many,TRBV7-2,CASSPGGRETGELFF,TGTGCCAGCAGCCCTGGGGGGCGGGAAACCGGGGAGCTGTTTTTT
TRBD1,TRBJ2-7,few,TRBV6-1,CASTRDRTFEQYF,TGTGCCAGCACCCGGGACAGGACTTTCGAGCAGTACTTC
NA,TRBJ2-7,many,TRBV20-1,CSAPHPTNSYEQYF,TGCAGTGCCCCGCACCCAACAAACTCCTACGAGCAGTACTTC
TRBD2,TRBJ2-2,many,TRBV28,CASGPGLAGAYTGELFF,TGTGCCAGCGGCCCGGGACTAGCGGGAGCGTACACCGGGGAGCTGTTTTTT
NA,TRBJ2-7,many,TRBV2,CASSEALQNEQYF,TGTGCCAGCAGTGAAGCGCTTCAAAACGAGCAGTACTTC
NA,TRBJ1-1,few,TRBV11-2,CASSQGGDLMNTEAFF,TGTGCCAGCAGCCAAGGAGGGGACCTCATGAACACTGAAGCTTTCTTT
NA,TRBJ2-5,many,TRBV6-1,CASSEVGPETQYF,TGTGCCAGCAGTGAAGTGGGGCCAGAGACCCAGTACTTC
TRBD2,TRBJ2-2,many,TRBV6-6,CASSFQLAGGGELFF,TGTGCCAGCAGTTTCCAACTAGCGGGAGGCGGGGAGCTGTTTTTT
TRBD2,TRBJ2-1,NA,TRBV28,CASSGDYEQFF,TGTGCCAGCAGTGGGGACTACGAGCAGTTCTTC
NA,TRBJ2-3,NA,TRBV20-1,CSARNPNTDTQYF,TGCAGTGCTAGAAACCCAAACACAGATACGCAGTATTTT
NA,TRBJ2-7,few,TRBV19,CASSEGLGTYEQYF,TGTGCCAGTAGCGAGGGGCTGGGGACCTACGAGCAGTACTTC
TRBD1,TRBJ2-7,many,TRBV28,CASSDPGRTGVAYEQYF,TGTGCCAGCAGTGACCCGGGACGGACAGGGGTAGCCTACGAGCAGTACTTC
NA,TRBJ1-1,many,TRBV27,CASSLSLAGTKDTEAFF,TGTGCCAGCAGTTTAAGCCTGGCCGGGACAAAAGACACTGAAGCTTTCTTT
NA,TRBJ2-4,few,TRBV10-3,CAIRESGAGNIQYF,TGTGCCATCAGGGAATCTGGGGCGGGAAACATTCAGTACTTC
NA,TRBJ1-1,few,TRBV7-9,CASSQGEIGPHTEAFF,TGTGCCAGCAGCCAAGGCGAAATCGGACCGCACACTGAAGCTTTCTTT